This is a list of T cell receptor beta chains from one sample in a study of blood T cell repertoires in COVID-19. TCRdb keeps only in-frame clones here, not all; method: immunoSEQ multiplex PCR. The sample has 110,000 to 150,000 clones, about four fifths seen once; the top ten hold about 7.5%. Source material: peripheral blood. The receptors derive from a human donor in a cohort sampled during active COVID-19. Each CDR3 is given with its conserved first and last residue. D genes are given only for firm matches. Clone size, where shown, is once, few, many, or a class for clones that have expanded.

cdr3_nt cdr3_aa v_call d_call j_call clone_size
TGCGCCAGCAGCCCCACCGGGACTAGCGGGAGGGATGAGCAGTTCTTC CASSPTGTSGRDEQFF TRBV4-3 TRBD2 TRBJ2-1 few
TGCGCCAGCAGGCACAGGGGGGACACAGATACGCAGTATTTT CASRHRGDTDTQYF TRBV5-1 TRBD1 TRBJ2-3 -
TGTGCCAGCAGTTCCGGGACAGATAACTATGGCTACACCTTC CASSSGTDNYGYTF TRBV28 TRBD1 TRBJ1-2 once
TGTGCCAGCAGTCCCTCGTTATGGGACAGGGGAATGTTGGGGCTTTACAATGAGCAGTTCTTC CASSPSLWDRGMLGLYNEQFF TRBV27 TRBD1 TRBJ2-1 -
TGTGCCAGACTAGGACAGTACCAAGAGACCCAGTACTTC CARLGQYQETQYF TRBV21-1 - TRBJ2-5 once
TGTGCCAGCAGTTACCGTAAGACCGGGAGCTCCTACGAGCAGTACTTC CASSYRKTGSSYEQYF TRBV6-6 - TRBJ2-7 -
TGTGCCAGCAGCCAACCGGACAGGGGCGCAACGTATAATTCACCCCTCCACTTT CASSQPDRGATYNSPLHF TRBV7-2 TRBD1 TRBJ1-6 few
TGTGCCAGCAGTTTCGGCGGTTCCTACGAGCAGTACTTC CASSFGGSYEQYF TRBV28 - TRBJ2-7 -
TGTGCCAGCAGCCAAGAGGCAGGGACCTACGAGCAGTACTTC CASSQEAGTYEQYF TRBV4-2 - TRBJ2-7 -
TGTGCCACCAGCAGAGTTTCCAGCGGGAGTGGAGAGACCCAGTACTTC CATSRVSSGSGETQYF TRBV15 TRBD2 TRBJ2-5 -
TGTGCCAGCAGCGCAACCGGGACTAGCAACTTTGAGCAGTTCTTC CASSATGTSNFEQFF TRBV9 TRBD2 TRBJ2-1 -
TGTGCCAGCAGTTCGGGACTAGCGCGAACAGATACGCAGTATTTT CASSSGLARTDTQYF TRBV7-3 TRBD2 TRBJ2-3 -
TGTGCCACCAGCAGAGACCCCGGGACAGGGGGCATCATAGTTAGCACTGAAGCTTTCTTT CATSRDPGTGGIIVSTEAFF TRBV15 TRBD1 TRBJ1-1 -
TGTGCCACCAGACAACGGCTCGATACCATATATTTT CATRQRLDTIYF TRBV19 - TRBJ1-3 -
TGTGCCAGTACCACCGGGAGGGCCTCCGGGGAGCTGTTTTTT CASTTGRASGELFF TRBV19 TRBD2 TRBJ2-2 -
TGTGCCAGTAGTAATCCAGGGGGTAACTACGAGCAGTACTTC CASSNPGGNYEQYF TRBV19 TRBD1 TRBJ2-7 -
TGTGCCAGCAGCTTAGGGGAGGGCTTGGATAGCAATCAGCCCCAGCATTTT CASSLGEGLDSNQPQHF TRBV7-9 - TRBJ1-5 -
TGTGCCAGCAGTCCTTGGGCGACAGGGGAGTTCAACGAGCAGTACTTC CASSPWATGEFNEQYF TRBV27 TRBD1 TRBJ2-7 -
TGTGCCAGCAGCCAAACAAGATACGAGCAGTACTTC CASSQTRYEQYF TRBV3-1/TRBV3-2 - TRBJ2-7 -
TGTGCCAGCTCACGAGGACTAGCGAGAAGCACAGATACGCAGTATTTT CASSRGLARSTDTQYF TRBV18 TRBD2 TRBJ2-3 -
TGTGCCAGCAGCAACTACAGGGGGCAGGGGCAGCCCCAGCATTTT CASSNYRGQGQPQHF TRBV7-2 TRBD1 TRBJ1-5 -
TGTGCCAGCAGTCCACTCGGGTTGGGAGGCTCTGGAAACACCATATATTTT CASSPLGLGGSGNTIYF TRBV27 - TRBJ1-3 -